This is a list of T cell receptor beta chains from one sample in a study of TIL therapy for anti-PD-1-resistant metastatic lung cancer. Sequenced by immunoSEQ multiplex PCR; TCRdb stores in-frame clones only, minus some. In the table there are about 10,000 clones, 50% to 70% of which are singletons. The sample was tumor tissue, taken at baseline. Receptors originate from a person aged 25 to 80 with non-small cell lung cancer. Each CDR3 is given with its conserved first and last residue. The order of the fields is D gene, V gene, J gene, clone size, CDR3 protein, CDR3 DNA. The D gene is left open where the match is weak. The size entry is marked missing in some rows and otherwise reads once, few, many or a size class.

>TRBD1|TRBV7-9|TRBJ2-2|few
CAGDRTGYTGELFF
TGTGCCGGGGACAGGACAGGGTACACCGGGGAGCTGTTTTTT
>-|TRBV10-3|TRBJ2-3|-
CAISEVADTQYF
TGTGCCATCAGTGAGGTCGCAGATACGCAGTATTTT
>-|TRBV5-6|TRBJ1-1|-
CASSFWVPTEAFF
TGTGCCAGCAGCTTTTGGGTCCCCACTGAAGCTTTCTTT
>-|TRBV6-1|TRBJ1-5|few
CASINQPQHF
TGTGCCAGCATTAATCAGCCCCAGCATTTT
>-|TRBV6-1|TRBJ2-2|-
CATGWPGELFF
TGTGCCACCGGGTGGCCCGGGGAGCTGTTTTTT
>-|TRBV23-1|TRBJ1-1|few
CVSSEGFLNTEAFF
TGCGTTTCTTCGGAGGGTTTCTTGAACACTGAAGCTTTCTTT
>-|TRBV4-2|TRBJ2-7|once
CASSLGREQYF
TGTGCCAGCAGCTTGGGACGAGAGCAGTACTTC
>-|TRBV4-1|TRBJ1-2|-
CASSYQGIDGYTF
TGCGCCAGCAGCTATCAGGGGATCGATGGCTACACCTTC
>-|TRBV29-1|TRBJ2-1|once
CSVAGTVSYNEQFF
TGCAGCGTCGCCGGGACGGTGTCCTACAATGAGCAGTTCTTC
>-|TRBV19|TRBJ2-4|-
CASSDREGDIQYF
TGTGCCAGTAGTGACAGGGAGGGGGACATTCAGTACTTC
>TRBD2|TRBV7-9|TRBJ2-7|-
CASSVSGMPHEQYF
TGTGCCAGCAGCGTAAGCGGGATGCCCCACGAGCAGTACTTC
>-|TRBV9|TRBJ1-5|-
CASSVDPYSNQPQHF
TGTGCCAGCAGCGTAGACCCTTATAGCAATCAGCCCCAGCATTTT
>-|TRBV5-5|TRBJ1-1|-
CASSGAPRTEAFF
TGTGCCAGCAGCGGGGCCCCACGAACTGAAGCTTTCTTT
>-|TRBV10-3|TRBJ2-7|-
CATQRGDFSYEQYF
TGTGCCACCCAAAGAGGGGACTTTTCCTACGAGCAGTACTTC
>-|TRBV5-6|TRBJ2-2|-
CASSLRRKAGELFF
TGTGCCAGCAGCTTGCGGAGGAAGGCCGGGGAGCTGTTTTTT
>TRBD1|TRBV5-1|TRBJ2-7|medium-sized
CASSLTGTGGDEQYF
TGCGCCAGCAGCTTGACGGGGACAGGGGGGGACGAGCAGTACTTC
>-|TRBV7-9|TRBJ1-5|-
CASSPSDPGDQPQHF
TGTGCCAGCAGCCCTAGTGACCCAGGGGATCAGCCCCAGCATTTT
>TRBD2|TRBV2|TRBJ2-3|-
CASSDLGGGGDTQYF
TGTGCCAGCAGTGATCTTGGCGGGGGGGGAGATACGCAGTATTTT
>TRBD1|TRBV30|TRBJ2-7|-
CAWSVGQGVSEQYF
TGTGCCTGGAGTGTCGGACAGGGGGTTAGCGAGCAGTACTTC
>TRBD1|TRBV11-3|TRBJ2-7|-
CASREQGRPNEQYF
TGTGCCAGCAGGGAACAGGGGCGTCCCAACGAGCAGTACTTC
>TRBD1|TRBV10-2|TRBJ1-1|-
CASSRQGNTEAFF
TGCGCCAGCAGCCGACAGGGGAACACTGAAGCTTTCTTT
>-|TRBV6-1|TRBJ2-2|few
CASSRDPGTGELFF
TGTGCCAGCAGTAGGGACCCGGGCACCGGGGAGCTGTTTTTT
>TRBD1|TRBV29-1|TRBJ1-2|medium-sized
CSVSRDSPVFTF
TGCAGCGTCTCCAGGGACAGCCCGGTTTTTACCTTC
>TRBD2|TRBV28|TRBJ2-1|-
CASSLASGSRNEQFF
TGTGCCAGCAGCCTGGCTAGCGGGAGTCGAAATGAGCAGTTCTTC
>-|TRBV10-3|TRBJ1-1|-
CAIVKNTEAFF
TGTGCCATCGTCAAGAACACTGAAGCTTTCTTT
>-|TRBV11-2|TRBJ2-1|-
CASSLNVNNEQFF
TGTGCCAGCAGCTTAAATGTTAACAATGAGCAGTTCTTC
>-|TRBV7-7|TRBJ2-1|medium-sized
CASSEAGALNEQFF
TGTGCTAGCAGCGAGGCGGGGGCCCTTAATGAGCAGTTCTTC
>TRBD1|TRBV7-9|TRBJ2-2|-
CASSWGQGTGELFF
TGTGCCAGCAGCTGGGGACAGGGGACCGGGGAGCTGTTTTTT
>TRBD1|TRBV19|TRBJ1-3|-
CASSIEGTGGNTIYF
TGTGCCAGTAGTATAGAGGGGACAGGAGGAAACACCATATATTTT
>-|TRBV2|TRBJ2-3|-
CASSGPISGTDTQYF
TGTGCCAGCAGCGGACCTATCTCCGGCACAGATACGCAGTATTTT
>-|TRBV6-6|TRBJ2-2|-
CASSVGFTGELFF
TGTGCCAGCAGCGTAGGGTTCACCGGGGAGCTGTTTTTT
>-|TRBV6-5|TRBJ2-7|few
CASSYDTGAYEQYF
TGTGCCAGCAGTTACGATACGGGAGCCTACGAGCAGTACTTC
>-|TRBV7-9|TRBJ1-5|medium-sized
CASSQRDSNQPQHF
TGTGCCAGCAGCCAGAGAGATAGCAATCAGCCCCAGCATTTT
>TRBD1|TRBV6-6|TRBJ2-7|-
CASSYYVTGPYEQYF
TGTGCCAGCAGTTACTATGTGACAGGGCCCTACGAGCAGTACTTC
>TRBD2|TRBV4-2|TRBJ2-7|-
CASSPLAGGFSYEQYF
TGTGCCAGCAGCCCCTTAGCGGGAGGCTTCTCCTACGAGCAGTACTTC
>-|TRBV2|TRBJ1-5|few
CASSEEGYSNQPQHF
TGTGCCAGCAGTGAAGAGGGTTATAGCAATCAGCCCCAGCATTTT
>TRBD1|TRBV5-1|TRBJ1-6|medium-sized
CASSADRAYNSPLHF
TGCGCCAGCAGCGCGGACAGGGCCTATAATTCACCCCTCCACTTT
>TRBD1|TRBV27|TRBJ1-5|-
CASSLEDRGGNQPQHF
TGTGCCAGCAGTTTAGAGGACAGGGGAGGTAATCAGCCCCAGCATTTT
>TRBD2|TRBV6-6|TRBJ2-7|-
CASSPDSSGRFEQYF
TGTGCCAGCAGTCCAGACTCTAGCGGGAGATTCGAGCAGTACTTC
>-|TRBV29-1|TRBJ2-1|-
CSVERGGLIEQFF
TGCAGCGTTGAAAGGGGTGGGCTTATTGAGCAGTTCTTC
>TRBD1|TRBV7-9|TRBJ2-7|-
CASSFVDRGPSVYF
TGTGCCAGCAGCTTCGTCGACAGGGGCCCCTCTGTGTACTTC
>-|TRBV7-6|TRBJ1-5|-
CASSLGGEGSNQPQHF
TGTGCCAGCAGTCTCGGGGGGGAGGGGAGCAATCAGCCCCAGCATTTT
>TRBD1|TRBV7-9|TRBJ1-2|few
CASSASDRAPYTF
TGTGCCAGCAGCGCCTCGGACAGGGCCCCATACACCTTC
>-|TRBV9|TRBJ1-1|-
CASSVSTWATEAFF
TGTGCCAGCAGCGTATCAACTTGGGCCACTGAAGCTTTCTTT
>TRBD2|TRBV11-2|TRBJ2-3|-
CASSSGLTSDYTDTQYF
TGTGCCAGCAGCTCAGGGCTGACTAGCGACTACACAGATACGCAGTATTTT
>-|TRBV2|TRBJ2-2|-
CASSFGRANTGELFF
TGTGCCAGCAGTTTCGGGAGAGCGAACACCGGGGAGCTGTTTTTT
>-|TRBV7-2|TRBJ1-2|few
CASSLGVWGGGYTF
TGTGCCAGCAGCTTAGGAGTCTGGGGCGGAGGCTACACCTTC
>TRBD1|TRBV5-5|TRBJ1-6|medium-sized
CASSPSGQGIETLHF
TGTGCCAGCAGCCCCTCCGGACAGGGCATCGAGACCCTCCACTTT
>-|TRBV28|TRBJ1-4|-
CASSSSGRVGEKLFF
TGTGCCAGCAGTTCCAGCGGCAGGGTGGGAGAAAAACTGTTTTTT
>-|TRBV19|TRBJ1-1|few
CASTGYTEAFF
TGTGCCAGTACCGGGTACACTGAAGCTTTCTTT
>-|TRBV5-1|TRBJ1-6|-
CASSRTSAGNNSPLHF
TGCGCCAGCAGCCGTACCTCGGCAGGCAATAATTCACCCCTCCACTTT
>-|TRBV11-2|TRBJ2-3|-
CASSLVGGDRTDTQYF
TGTGCCAGCAGCTTAGTAGGCGGGGACCGCACAGATACGCAGTATTTT